Each of the 20 T cell receptor beta chains below was sequenced from the same sample in a study of Ad26.COV2.S vaccination and SARS-CoV-2 variants. Sequenced by immunoSEQ multiplex PCR; TCRdb stores in-frame clones only, minus some. The table records around 420,000 clones, 70% to 90% of them present only once. As to treatment: some 20 received Ad26.COV2.S at low or high dose, single or two shots; roughly five received placebo; per-sample allocation not given. At day 63 after the first vaccine or placebo injection, samples were drawn. Here the sequenced sample was peripheral blood, taken in a trial of Ad26.COV2.S vaccine versus placebo. The receptors originated from a person between 18 and 65 years old who received the Ad26.COV2.S COVID-19 vaccine or a placebo.

V usage is TRBV2 and J usage is TRBJ2-5; a weak D match, TRBD2 (6 bases). This CDR3 contains 11 residues. V gave up 6 bases and J gave up 7 bases, with 9 bases separating them. Germline CDR1 SNHLY, CDR2 FYNNEI. This CDR3 reads CASSLSGTQYF. The CDR3 nucleotides read TGTGCCAGCAGCCTTAGCGGGACCCAGTACTTC.

V is TRBV12-3 or TRBV12-4 and J is TRBJ1-1; D not certain. V lost 3 bases and J lost 3, with 8 bases in between. The CDR3 runs 13 residues. The CDR3 protein is CASSFRLDTEAFF. The CDR3 nucleotides read TGTGCCAGCAGTTTCAGGTTGGACACTGAAGCTTTCTTT.

This rearrangement joins TRBV28 to TRBJ2-7; D may be TRBD1 (6 bases). The V end lost 6 bases, the J end lost 4 bases, and 13 bases lay between the germline ends. The germline CDR1 and CDR2 sequences are MDHEN and SYDVKM. The CDR3 consists of 13 residues. The chain's CDR3 is CASRTPGAYEQYF. Here the CDR3 DNA reads TGTGCCAGCAGAACCCCAGGGGCTTACGAGCAGTACTTC.

V gene TRBV4-2 combines with J gene TRBJ1-1; a possible D gene is TRBD1 (5 bases). Germline V CDR1 and CDR2: LGHNA, YNFKEQ. V was trimmed by 1 base and J by 5 bases, leaving 11 bases between them. This CDR3 region has 14 residues. The DNA for the CDR3 is TGTGCCAGCAGCCAAGTAGGGGCTAGGACTGAAGCTTTCTTT. Protein sequence: CASSQVGARTEAFF.

This sequence joins TRBV7-8 and TRBJ1-1, with D possibly being TRBD1 (6 bases). The CDR3 totals 15 residues. Germline V lookup: CDR1 SGHVS, CDR2 FQNEAQ. V was cut by 5 bases and J by 3 bases, with 16 bases left in between. The CDR3 DNA reads as TGTGCCAGCAGCCCGAGACAGGCTCGGGACACTGAAGCTTTCTTT. Residues: CASSPRQARDTEAFF. Combining the CDR3 with reference TRBV7-8 and TRBJ1-1 gives the whole variable domain GAGVSQSPRYKVAKRGQDVALRCDPISGHVSLFWYQQALGQGPEFLTYFQNEAQLDKSGLPSDRFFAERPEGSVSTLKIQRTQQEDSAVYLCASSPRQARDTEAFFGQGTRLTVV.

The V and J genes are TRBV29-1 and TRBJ2-3; the match to TRBD2 covers 12 bases. The CDR3 sequence is 18 residues long. The V gene's germline CDR1 is SQVTM and CDR2 ANQGSEA. V trimming: 7 bases; J trimming: 1 base; junction bases outside the gene matches: 15. The chain's CDR3 is CSAPGGLAGGPGTDTQYF. In DNA form, the CDR3 reads TGCAGCGCCCCGGGGGGCCTAGCGGGGGGGCCTGGCACAGATACGCAGTATTTT.

The chain uses TRBV21-1 and TRBJ2-5; TRBD1 is the table's D call and was not checked against the DNA. TRBV21-1 is a listed pseudogene. The CDR3 has 17 amino acids. CDR3 bases: TGTGCCAGCAGCACCCCAGGGGGGCAGAAACTCCAAGAGACCCAGTACTTC. It translates to CASSTPGGQKLQETQYF.

The rearrangement joins TRBV7-3 to TRBJ2-5; D perhaps matches TRBD1 (6 bases). The CDR3 runs to 15 residues. CDR1 is SGHTA and CDR2 is FQGTGA in the germline V gene. V lost 1 base to trimming and J lost 1 base, with 10 bases between them. The CDR3 DNA is TGTGCCAGCAGCTTAATTGGACAGAGCCAAGAGACCCAGTACTTC. Residues: CASSLIGQSQETQYF. Full variable domain (rest looked up from reference TRBV7-3 and TRBJ2-5): GAGVSQTPSNKVTEKGKYVELRCDPISGHTALYWYRQSLGQGPEFLIYFQGTGAADDSGLPNDRFFAVRPEGSVSTLKIQRTERGDSAVYLCASSLIGQSQETQYFGPGTRLLVL.

The V gene is TRBV28, the J gene TRBJ2-5; TRBD1 is a possible D gene (6 bases). Trimming removed 6 bases at V and 1 base at J, with 18 bases between. This CDR3 spans 16 amino acids. Germline values: CDR1 MDHEN, CDR2 SYDVKM. DNA of the CDR3: TGTGCCAGCAGAGGAGCAGGGGCGTTCAGCCAAGAGACCCAGTACTTC. Translated: CASRGAGAFSQETQYF.

The chain carries TRBV7-2 and TRBJ2-7, with D uncertain. This CDR3 spans 16 amino acids. V shed 1 base and J shed 2 bases, with 15 bases lying between them. Germline loops: CDR1 SGHTA, CDR2 FQGNSA. For the CDR3, the DNA is TGTGCCAGCAGCTTAGTCTCCGTTGGGCCCCCCTACGAGCAGTACTTC. It yields the protein CASSLVSVGPPYEQYF.

This rearrangement joins TRBV4-1 to TRBJ2-5, with TRBD2 as a possible D gene (7 bases). The ends were cut back, 3 bases at V and 6 bases at J, with 20 bases in the middle. Germline values: CDR1 MGHRA, CDR2 YSYEKL. CDR3 length: 16 residues. Here the CDR3 DNA reads TGCGCCAGCAGCCACCCCAAAGGGGGGGCGAAAAAGACCCAGTACTTC. This sequence encodes CASSHPKGGAKKTQYF.

This chain connects TRBV28 to TRBJ2-1; tentatively, D is TRBD2 (6 bases). In germline, CDR1 is MDHEN, CDR2 SYDVKM. This CDR3 has 15 residues. Trimming shortened V by 6 bases and J by 4 bases, and 16 bases separated the two germline ends. In DNA form, the CDR3 reads TGTGCCAGCAGCCCCTACGGGGGAGATTACAATGAGCAGTTCTTC. Its protein is CASSPYGGDYNEQFF. The full variable domain, rest sourced from reference TRBV28 and TRBJ2-1, is DVKVTQSSRYLVKRTGEKVFLECVQDMDHENMFWYRQDPGLGLRLIYFSYDVKMKEKGDIPEGYSVSREKKERFSLILESASTNQTSMYLCASSPYGGDYNEQFFGPGTRLTVL.

V usage is TRBV18 and J usage is TRBJ2-5; the match to TRBD2 covers 10 bases. There are 15 residues in the CDR3. Germline V gives CDR1 KGHSH, CDR2 LQKENI. Trimming cost V 5 bases and J 2 bases; bases outside gene matches: 5. The CDR3 region has the DNA TGTGCCAGCTCAGGATGGACTAGCGGACAAGAGACCCAGTACTTC. Amino acids: CASSGWTSGQETQYF.

This clone has more than one count but fewer than ten. V and J are TRBV6-2 or TRBV6-3 and TRBJ1-1; D is possibly TRBD1 (5 bases). Germline-derived CDR1 and CDR2 are MNHEY and SVGEGT. V lost 2 bases and J 5 bases, leaving 15 bases between the germline ends. The CDR3 is 15 amino acids. The CDR3: CASSYRGTSRTEAFF. The CDR3 DNA follows: TGTGCCAGCAGTTACCGCGGGACGAGTCGTACTGAAGCTTTCTTT.

The genes are TRBV11-2 and TRBJ2-2, with 10 bases lining up with TRBD1. The CDR3 is 16 amino acids. Germline CDR1 and CDR2: SGHAT and FQNNGV. V lost 4 bases, J lost 5 bases, and 7 bases stayed unmatched. The CDR3: CASSSLTGGRTGELFF. CDR3 sequence (DNA): TGTGCCAGCAGCTCGCTGACAGGGGGCAGGACCGGGGAGCTGTTTTTT.

This sequence joins TRBV28 and TRBJ1-5; D unresolved. The CDR3 is 14 amino acids. Germline CDR1 reads MDHEN; CDR2 reads SYDVKM. The germline V and J ends were trimmed by 3 bases and 5 bases, with 11 bases remaining between them. The CDR3 region is CASSLLAGYQPQHF. For the CDR3, the DNA is TGTGCCAGCAGTTTGCTGGCAGGATATCAGCCCCAGCATTTT.

CDR3 in amino acids: CASSVSGRLAGGKDTQYF. The CDR3 DNA follows: TGTGCCAGCAGCGTTTCCGGCCGACTAGCGGGGGGAAAAGATACGCAGTATTTT. This chain uses TRBV9 with TRBJ2-3; 13 bases agree with TRBD2. The CDR3 is 18 amino acids. V lost 2 bases and J lost 5; bases outside the gene matches: 11. The V gene's germline CDR1 is SGDLS and CDR2 YYNGEE.

The chain couples TRBV9 to TRBJ2-7, with D tentatively TRBD2 (5 bases). Trimming cost V 0 bases and J 3 bases, with 10 bases left between them. Germline V gene data show CDR1 as SGDLS and CDR2 as YYNGEE. The CDR3 consists of 14 residues. As DNA, the CDR3 is TGTGCCAGCAGCGTAGCCCCGGGAAACTACGAGCAGTACTTC. This sequence encodes CASSVAPGNYEQYF.

This clone was counted only a few times. V and J are TRBV2 and TRBJ2-7, with 7 bases aligning to TRBD1. Germline CDR1 reads SNHLY; CDR2 reads FYNNEI. The J segment lost 0 bases and the V segment lost 6 bases, leaving 2 bases of the junction unmatched. This CDR3 is 13 amino acids long. Here the CDR3 reads CASRGQISYEQYF. The CDR3 DNA sequence: TGTGCCAGCAGGGGACAGATCTCCTACGAGCAGTACTTC.

J is TRBJ1-1 and V is TRBV6-5; 8 bases line up with TRBD1. The CDR3 has 13 residues. From germline, CDR1 is MNHEY and CDR2 SVGAGI. V dropped 0 bases and J dropped 8; count of bases not matched to a gene: 2. The CDR3 spells CASSYSRDREAFF. CDR3 in DNA: TGTGCCAGCAGTTACTCGAGGGACAGGGAAGCTTTCTTT.